The TCR beta chain under discussion was sequenced for a study of blood T cell repertoires in COVID-19. Generated by immunoSEQ multiplex PCR, the TCRdb table keeps only in-frame clones and is missing some. This sample yields 250,000 or so clones, of which over 75% are seen a single time; about 4% belongs to the top ten. The TCR comes from a woman aged 30 to 39 who had been exposed to COVID-19. Material: PBMCs or T cells enriched from blood (not recorded which).

CDR3 DNA sequence: TGTGCCACAGAACCGGGAATTGGAGAGACCCAGTACTTC. This encodes CATEPGIGETQYF. This chain connects TRBV6-6 to TRBJ2-5; D perhaps matches TRBD2 (5 bases). CDR3 length: 13 amino acids. Germline CDR1 MNHNY, CDR2 SVGAGI (reference sequence). Trimming removed 10 bases at V and 4 bases at J, with 16 bases between.